Below, 10 T cell receptor beta chains from the same sample are listed, as sequenced in a study of neurological immune-mediated disorders (dated by TCRdb to between 2018 and 2020). Read against the paper, the sample's time point label means: longitudinal time-point 1 (baseline). The method was 5' RACE. Sequencer: Illumina HiSeq 2500. TCRdb applied fastp at Q25 and MiXCR to the public reads, then kept only in-frame beta chains. Entries that share a CDR3 protein sequence are merged under the most common genes and DNA. Here the sample has 71,000 or so distinct CDR3 sequences; about 13% occur a single time. Together, the top ten hold roughly 4.5% of the sample. The sequenced material came from PBMCs. The receptors were gathered from a female donor with HTLV-1-associated myelopathy (HAM/TSP).

This chain joins TRBV7-8 and TRBJ2-1, with D possibly TRBD1 on 6 matching bases. The ends were cut back, 5 bases at V and 7 bases at J, with 12 bases in the middle. The CDR3 contains 13 residues. The V gene's germline CDR1 is SGHVS and CDR2 FQNEAQ. CDR3 region: CASSEIQGNEQFF. The CDR3 bases are TGTGCCAGCAGCGAAATCCAGGGGAATGAGCAGTTCTTC.

The rearrangement joins TRBV24-1 to TRBJ2-1; D may be TRBD1 (5 bases). The germline gives CDR1 KGHDR, CDR2 SFDVKD. V lost 5 bases and J lost 3, with 10 bases in between. The CDR3 consists of 14 residues. The CDR3 reads CATSGGVGYNEQFF. The CDR3 coding sequence is TGTGCCACCAGTGGGGGCGTGGGCTACAATGAGCAGTTCTTC.

This clonotype was recorded many times. J is TRBJ2-7 and V is TRBV20-1; TRBD1 might be the D (6 bases). Germline lookup yields CDR1 DFQATT and CDR2 SNEGSKA (reference sequence). The CDR3 covers 14 residues. The CDR3 spells CSARTGTLRAGQYF. The DNA for the CDR3 is TGCAGCGCAAGAACCGGGACACTGCGGGCTGGGCAGTACTTC.

This sequence joins TRBV12-3 or TRBV12-4 and TRBJ2-7; D is possibly TRBD1 (6 bases). The CDR3 totals 14 residues. Trimming pared 2 bases from V and 2 bases from J, leaving 10 bases between. CDR3 region: CASSLLGTPYEQYV. The DNA for the CDR3 is TGTGCCAGCAGTTTACTAGGGACACCCTACGAGCAGTACGTC.

This clonotype is labeled medium-sized (0.01 to 0.1%). The rearrangement uses TRBV28 and TRBJ1-2, with 7 nucleotides matching TRBD1. The germline V gene has CDR1 MDHEN and CDR2 SYDVKM. This CDR3 is 15 amino acids long. The V gene end was trimmed by 4 bases and the J gene end by 6 bases; junction bases not matched to a gene: 11. DNA for the CDR3: TGTGCCAGCAGTTCCCAGGGGACAGCCTATCATGGCTACACCTTC. Its protein product is CASSSQGTAYHGYTF.

Comment on this clonotype: Given a much more abundant clone one base away, this may be a read error. This chain links TRBV12-3 or TRBV12-4 with TRBJ2-3, with D maybe TRBD1 (5 bases). This CDR3 contains 16 residues. The CDR3 here is CAGSLSVGLSTDTQYF. The CDR3 nucleotides read TGTGCCGGCAGTTTATCGGTGGGGCTTAGCACAGATACGCAGTATTTT.

Concerning this clonotype itself: A read error is possible here, since a much larger clone lies one base away. The rearrangement joins TRBV5-1 to TRBJ2-5, with no clear D. From germline, CDR1 is SGHRS and CDR2 YFSETQ. CDR3 length: 14 residues. V was shortened by 4 bases and J by 4 bases, with 14 bases between the two germline ends. The CDR3: CASSTEPYRETQYF. The CDR3 bases are TGCGCCAGCAGCACCGAACCCTATCGAGAGACCCAGTACTTC.

This clonotype was found a few times. J is TRBJ1-1 and V is TRBV6-5, with D possibly matching TRBD1 (6 bases). V lost 0 bases to trimming and J lost 1 base, with 12 bases between them. This CDR3 spans 16 amino acids. Germline values: CDR1 MNHEY, CDR2 SVGAGI. CDR3 sequence: CASSYSWGGRNTEAFF. The CDR3 nucleotides are TGTGCCAGCAGTTACTCTTGGGGGGGCCGGAACACTGAAGCTTTCTTT.

With respect to this clonotype: A much larger clone differs by one base, so this may be a read error. The chain recombines TRBV10-3 with TRBJ2-3, with TRBD1 matching 9 bases. Germline V gene data show CDR1 as ENHRY and CDR2 as SYGVKD. This CDR3 spans 14 amino acids. CDR3 region: CAISGTGDADTLYF. The DNA of the CDR3 is TGTGCCATCAGTGGGACAGGGGACGCAGATACGCTGTATTTT.

This clonotype appeared a few times. The chain has TRBV14 and TRBJ1-2; D is unresolved. There are 15 residues in the CDR3. The V and J ends lost 1 base and 0 bases respectively, with 9 bases between them. Germline assignment: CDR1 SGHDN and CDR2 FVKESK. The DNA of the CDR3 is TGTGCCAGCAGCCAAGTAGCCGCATCTAACTATGGCTACACCTTC. It specifies CASSQVAASNYGYTF.